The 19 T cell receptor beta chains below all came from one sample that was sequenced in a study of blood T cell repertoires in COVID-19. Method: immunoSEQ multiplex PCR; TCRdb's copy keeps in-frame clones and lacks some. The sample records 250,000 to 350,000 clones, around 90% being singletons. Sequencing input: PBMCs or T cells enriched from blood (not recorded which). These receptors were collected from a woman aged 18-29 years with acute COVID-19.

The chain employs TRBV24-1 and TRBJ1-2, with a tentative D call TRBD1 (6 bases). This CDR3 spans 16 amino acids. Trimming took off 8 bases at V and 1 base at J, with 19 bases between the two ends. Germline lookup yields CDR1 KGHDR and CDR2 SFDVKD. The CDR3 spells CATNSLGTNFNYGYTF. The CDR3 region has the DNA TGTGCCACCAACTCCCTCGGGACAAACTTTAACTATGGCTACACCTTC.

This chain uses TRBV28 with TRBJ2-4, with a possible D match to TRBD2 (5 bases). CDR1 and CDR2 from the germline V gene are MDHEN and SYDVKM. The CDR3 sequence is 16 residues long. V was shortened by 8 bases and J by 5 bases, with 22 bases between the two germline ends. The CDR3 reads CASHSRPGVEENIQYF. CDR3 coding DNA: TGTGCCAGCCATTCACGTCCGGGCGTGGAGGAAAACATTCAGTACTTC. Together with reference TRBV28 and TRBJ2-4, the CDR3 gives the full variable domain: DVKVTQSSRYLVKRTGEKVFLECVQDMDHENMFWYRQDPGLGLRLIYFSYDVKMKEKGDIPEGYSVSREKKERFSLILESASTNQTSMYLCASHSRPGVEENIQYFGAGTRLSVL.

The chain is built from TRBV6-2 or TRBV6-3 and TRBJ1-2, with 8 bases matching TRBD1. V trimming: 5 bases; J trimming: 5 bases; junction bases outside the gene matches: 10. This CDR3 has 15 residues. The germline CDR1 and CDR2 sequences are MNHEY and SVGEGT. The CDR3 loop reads CASSLFRTGTYGYTF. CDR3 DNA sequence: TGTGCCAGCAGTCTCTTCCGGACAGGGACTTATGGCTACACCTTC.

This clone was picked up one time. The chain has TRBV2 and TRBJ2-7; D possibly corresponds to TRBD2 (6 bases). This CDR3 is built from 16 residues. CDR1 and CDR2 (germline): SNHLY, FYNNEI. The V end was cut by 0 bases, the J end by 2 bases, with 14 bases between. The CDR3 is CASSEALVADTYEQYF. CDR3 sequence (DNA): TGTGCCAGCAGTGAAGCGTTGGTAGCGGATACCTACGAGCAGTACTTC.

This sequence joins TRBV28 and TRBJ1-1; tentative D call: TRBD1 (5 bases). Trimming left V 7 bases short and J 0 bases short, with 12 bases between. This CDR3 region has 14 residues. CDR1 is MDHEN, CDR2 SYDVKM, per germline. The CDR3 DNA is TGTGCCAGCACTGAAGGGGCTTTGAACACTGAAGCTTTCTTT. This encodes CASTEGALNTEAFF.

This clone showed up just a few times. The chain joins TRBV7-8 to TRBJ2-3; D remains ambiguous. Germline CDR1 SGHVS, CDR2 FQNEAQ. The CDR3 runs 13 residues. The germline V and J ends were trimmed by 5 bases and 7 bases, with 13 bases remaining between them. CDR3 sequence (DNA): TGTGCCAGCAGCCGCACGGTGGAGAATACGCAGTATTTT. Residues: CASSRTVENTQYF.

CDR3 sequence (DNA): TGCGCCAGCAGCCCACAGGGATACGGTGGCTACACCTTC. Its translation: CASSPQGYGGYTF. The chain combines TRBV4-1 with TRBJ1-2; D is possibly TRBD1 (6 bases). V gave up 4 bases and J gave up 7 bases, with 13 bases separating them. The CDR3 spans 13 residues. Germline lookup yields CDR1 MGHRA and CDR2 YSYEKL.

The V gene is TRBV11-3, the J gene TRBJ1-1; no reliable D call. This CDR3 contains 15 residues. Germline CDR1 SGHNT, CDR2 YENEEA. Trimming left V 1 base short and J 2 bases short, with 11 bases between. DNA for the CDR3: TGTGCCAGCAGCTTAGGTTTAGAGGGAAACACTGAAGCTTTCTTT. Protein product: CASSLGLEGNTEAFF.

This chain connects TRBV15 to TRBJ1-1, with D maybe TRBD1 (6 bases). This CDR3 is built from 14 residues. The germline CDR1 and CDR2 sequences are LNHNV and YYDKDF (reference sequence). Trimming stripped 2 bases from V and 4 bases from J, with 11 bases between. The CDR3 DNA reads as TGTGCCACCAGCAGATCTAAGGGGGTCACTGAAGCTTTCTTT. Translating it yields CATSRSKGVTEAFF.

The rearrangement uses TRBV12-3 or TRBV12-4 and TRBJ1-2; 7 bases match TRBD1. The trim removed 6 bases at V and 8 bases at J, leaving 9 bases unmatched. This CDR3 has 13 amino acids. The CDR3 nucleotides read TGTGCCAGCAGCCCAGACAGGGAGAACGGCTACACCTTC. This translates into CASSPDRENGYTF.

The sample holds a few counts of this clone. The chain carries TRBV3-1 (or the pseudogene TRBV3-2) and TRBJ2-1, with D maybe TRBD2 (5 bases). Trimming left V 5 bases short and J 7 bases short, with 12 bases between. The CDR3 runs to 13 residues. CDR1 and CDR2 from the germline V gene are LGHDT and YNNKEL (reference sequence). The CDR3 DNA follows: TGTGCCAGCAGCGGGAGCACGGGGAATGAGCAGTTCTTC. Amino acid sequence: CASSGSTGNEQFF.

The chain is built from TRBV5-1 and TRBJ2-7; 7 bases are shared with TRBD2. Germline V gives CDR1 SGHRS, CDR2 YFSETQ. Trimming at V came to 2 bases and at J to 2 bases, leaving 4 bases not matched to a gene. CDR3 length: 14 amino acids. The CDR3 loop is CASSFASGPYEQYF. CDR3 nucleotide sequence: TGCGCCAGCAGCTTCGCTAGCGGACCCTACGAGCAGTACTTC.

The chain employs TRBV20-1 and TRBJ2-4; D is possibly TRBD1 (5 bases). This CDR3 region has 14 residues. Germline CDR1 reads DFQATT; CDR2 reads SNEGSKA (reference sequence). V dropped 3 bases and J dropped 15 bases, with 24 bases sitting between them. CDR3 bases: TGCAGTGCTAGTCATTCTGACAGCACCGGTCCTCCGTACTTC. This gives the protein CSASHSDSTGPPYF.

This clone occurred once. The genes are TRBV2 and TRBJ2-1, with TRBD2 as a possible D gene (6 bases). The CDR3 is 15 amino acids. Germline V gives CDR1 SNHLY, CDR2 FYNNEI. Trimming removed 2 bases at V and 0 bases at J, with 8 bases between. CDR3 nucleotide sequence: TGTGCCAGCAGTGAATGGGGGGACTCCTACAATGAGCAGTTCTTC. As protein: CASSEWGDSYNEQFF.

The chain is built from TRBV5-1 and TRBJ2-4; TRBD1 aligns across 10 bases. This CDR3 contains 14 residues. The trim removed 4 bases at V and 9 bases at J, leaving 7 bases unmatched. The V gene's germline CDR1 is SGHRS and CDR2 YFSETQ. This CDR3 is CASSPGTGEGIQYF. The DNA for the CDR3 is TGCGCCAGCAGCCCTGGGACAGGGGAGGGCATTCAGTACTTC.

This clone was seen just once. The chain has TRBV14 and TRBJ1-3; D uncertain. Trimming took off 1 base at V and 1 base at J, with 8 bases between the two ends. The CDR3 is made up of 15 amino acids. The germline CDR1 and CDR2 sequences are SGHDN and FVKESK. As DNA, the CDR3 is TGTGCCAGCAGCCAAGCGCGGGTTTCTGGAAACACCATATATTTT. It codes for CASSQARVSGNTIYF.

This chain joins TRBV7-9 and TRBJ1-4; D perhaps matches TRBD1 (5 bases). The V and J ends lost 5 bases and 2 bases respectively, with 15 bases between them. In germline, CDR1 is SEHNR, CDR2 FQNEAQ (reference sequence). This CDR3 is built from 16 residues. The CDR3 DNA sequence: TGTGCCAGCAGCCCGGAAAGGGGCGCGACTAATGAAAAACTGTTTTTT. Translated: CASSPERGATNEKLFF. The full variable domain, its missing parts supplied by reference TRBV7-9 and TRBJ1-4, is DTGVSQNPRHKITKRGQNVTFRCDPISEHNRLYWYRQTLGQGPEFLTYFQNEAQLEKSRLLSDRFSAERPKGSFSTLEIQRTEQGDSAMYLCASSPERGATNEKLFFGSGTQLSVL.

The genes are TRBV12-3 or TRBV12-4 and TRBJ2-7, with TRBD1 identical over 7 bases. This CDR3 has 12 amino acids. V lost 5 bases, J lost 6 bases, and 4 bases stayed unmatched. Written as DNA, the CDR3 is TGTGCCAGCAGTACGGGACAGAGCGAGCAGTACTTC. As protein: CASSTGQSEQYF.

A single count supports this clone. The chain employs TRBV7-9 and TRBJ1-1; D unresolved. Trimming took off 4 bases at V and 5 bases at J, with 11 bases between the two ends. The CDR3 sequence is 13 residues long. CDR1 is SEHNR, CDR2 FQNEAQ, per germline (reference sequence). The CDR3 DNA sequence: TGTGCCAGCAGCTCTAGACCGCGGACTGAAGCTTTCTTT. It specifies CASSSRPRTEAFF. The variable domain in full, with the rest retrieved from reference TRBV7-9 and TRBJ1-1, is DTGVSQNPRHKITKRGQNVTFRCDPISEHNRLYWYRQTLGQGPEFLTYFQNEAQLEKSRLLSDRFSAERPKGSFSTLEIQRTEQGDSAMYLCASSSRPRTEAFFGQGTRLTVV.